The subject of this entry is one TCR beta chain. The sample belongs to a study of blood T cell repertoires in COVID-19. For the study at large: The United States, Italy and Spain were the sources of the acute and convalescent COVID-19 samples. In each case, the material was cDNA or gDNA derived from T cells, B-cell-depleted T cells, or PBMCs.

As handled by the study authors: Estimated nucleated cell counts came from reference gene primer amplification. TCRdb keeps only in-frame clones here, not all; method: immunoSEQ multiplex PCR. V and J calls and clone size are copied from that table; D and trimming were computed from the DNA. The sample includes nearly 300,000 clones, about 91% of them seen just once. The germline V gene has CDR1 LNHNV and CDR2 YYDKDF (reference sequence). V lost 1 base and J lost 7, with 10 bases in between. The CDR3 runs to 14 residues. The receptor comes from a woman aged 25 to 45 who had recovered from COVID-19. The V and J genes are TRBV15 and TRBJ1-4; D call uncertain. Sequencing input: peripheral blood. This CDR3 is CATSRGARGEKLFF. The CDR3, as DNA: TGTGCCACCAGCAGAGGAGCGCGGGGTGAAAAACTGTTTTTT.